One sample yielded the 14 T cell receptor beta chains listed below, sequenced in a study of early T cells in non-severe SARS-CoV-2 infection. MiXCR was run by TCRdb on the 5' RACE reads, yielding one entry per CDR3 protein. The sample contains under 65,000 distinct CDR3 sequences, under 15% of which appear only once. This specimen was whole blood, taken at baseline. These TCRs come from an adult who was a healthcare worker with PCR-confirmed SARS-CoV-2 infection or an uninfected control (not recorded which).

V usage is TRBV9 and J usage is TRBJ2-3, with D possibly matching TRBD2 (6 bases). The germline CDR1 and CDR2 sequences are SGDLS and YYNGEE. Trimming pared 0 bases from V and 0 bases from J, leaving 14 bases between. This CDR3 comprises 17 residues. The CDR3 DNA is TGTGCCAGCAGCGTAGTTGGGGAGGCCCCGAGCACAGATACGCAGTATTTT. Translated, it gives CASSVVGEAPSTDTQYF. Supplemented by reference TRBV9 and TRBJ2-3, the full variable domain reads DSGVTQTPKHLITATGQRVTLRCSPRSGDLSVYWYQQSLDQGLQFLIQYYNGEERAKGNILERFSAQQFPDLHSELNLSSLELGDSALYFCASSVVGEAPSTDTQYFGPGTRLTVL.

In DNA, the CDR3 is TGTGCCAGCAGCAGCCCCCAGGGACAGCGTAATGAAAAACTGTTTTTT. Protein product: CASSSPQGQRNEKLFF. The chain links TRBV7-2 to TRBJ1-4; 7 bases are a match to TRBD1. This CDR3 is 16 amino acids long. In germline, CDR1 is SGHTA, CDR2 FQGNSA. V lost 5 bases, J lost 4 bases, and 10 bases stayed unmatched.

The V gene is TRBV5-1, the J gene TRBJ2-7; TRBD1 matches 9 bases. V lost 0 bases and J lost 5; bases outside the gene matches: 3. The CDR3 has 14 amino acids. Germline CDR1 and CDR2: SGHRS and YFSETQ. CDR3 nucleotide sequence: TGCGCCAGCAGCTTGGGACAGGGGGTGCACGAGCAGTACTTC. This translates into CASSLGQGVHEQYF.

This clonotype showed up just a few times. The chain links TRBV11-1 to TRBJ2-5, with a possible D match to TRBD1 (6 bases). The CDR3 consists of 15 residues. Trimming shortened V by 0 bases and J by 7 bases, and 15 bases separated the two germline ends. Germline CDR1 SGHAT, CDR2 FQDESV (reference sequence). CDR3 protein: CASSLASTGSRTQYF. CDR3 coding DNA: TGTGCCAGCAGCTTAGCGTCAACAGGGTCTCGGACCCAGTACTTC. Based on the CDR3 plus reference TRBV11-1 and TRBJ2-5, the full variable domain is EAEVAQSPRYKITEKSQAVAFWCDPISGHATLYWYRQILGQGPELLVQFQDESVVDDSQLPKDRFSAERLKGVDSTLKIQPAELGDSAMYLCASSLASTGSRTQYFGPGTRLLVL.

The genes are TRBV7-9 and TRBJ2-2; possible D gene TRBD2, 6 bases. The CDR3 sequence is 15 residues long. Germline CDR1 SEHNR, CDR2 FQNEAQ (reference sequence). V dropped 1 base and J dropped 7 bases, with 13 bases sitting between them. The CDR3 nucleotides read TGTGCCAGCAGCTTAGAGGTCGGGAGCGGCGGGGAGCTGTTTTTT. Protein sequence: CASSLEVGSGGELFF.

This clonotype was recorded many times. The chain combines TRBV9 with TRBJ2-7; TRBD1 matches 9 bases. After removal of 4 bases from V and 4 bases from J, the junction contained 9 bases not matched to a gene. This CDR3 contains 15 residues. Germline lookup yields CDR1 SGDLS and CDR2 YYNGEE. The CDR3 nucleotides read TGTGCCAGCAGCCCGACGGGACAGGGAGTTTACGAGCAGTACTTC. Protein sequence: CASSPTGQGVYEQYF.

In its sample, this clonotype was seen many times. The V and J genes are TRBV10-2 and TRBJ2-1; 10 bases are shared with TRBD2. Germline assignment: CDR1 WSHSY and CDR2 SAAADI. There are 13 residues in the CDR3. The V and J ends lost 4 bases and 6 bases, in that order; junction bases with no gene match: 0. CDR3 DNA: TGCGCCAGCAGTGGACTAGCGGGCAATGAGCAGTTCTTC. Its protein product is CASSGLAGNEQFF.

A few counts support this clonotype. The CDR3 bases are TGTGCCAGCAGCCAAGTCCGCGGGCAAGAGCAGTACTTC. This gives the protein CASSQVRGQEQYF. V and J are TRBV3-1 and TRBJ2-7, with D perhaps TRBD2 (5 bases). Trimming pared 1 base from V and 7 bases from J, leaving 11 bases between. There are 13 residues in the CDR3. CDR1 and CDR2 from the germline V gene are LGHDT and YNNKEL (reference sequence).

At least ten counts were recorded for this clonotype. The V gene is TRBV7-8, the J gene TRBJ2-6; D unclear. Germline V gene data show CDR1 as SGHVS and CDR2 as FQNEAQ. The CDR3 sequence is 16 residues long. Trimming left V 3 bases short and J 1 base short, with 10 bases between. The CDR3 sequence is CASSFFPRSGANVLTF. For the CDR3, the DNA is TGTGCCAGCAGCTTCTTCCCCCGTTCTGGGGCCAACGTCCTGACTTTC.

This clonotype has just a few counts. This chain connects TRBV6-1 to TRBJ2-7, with D possibly being TRBD1 (5 bases). Deletions cut 10 bases from V and 5 bases from J, with 21 bases between. Germline values: CDR1 MNHNS, CDR2 SASEGT. This CDR3 has 14 amino acids. CDR3 in amino acids: CANSWGGRNDEQYF. For the CDR3, the DNA is TGTGCCAATTCCTGGGGCGGCCGAAACGACGAGCAGTACTTC.

This clonotype was seen repeatedly, ten times or more. The chain is built from TRBV6-6 and TRBJ1-6; TRBD1 matches at 8 bases. After removal of 0 bases from V and 5 bases from J, the junction contained 9 bases not matched to a gene. This CDR3 region has 18 residues. Germline CDR1 is MNHNY and CDR2 is SVGAGI (reference sequence). CDR3 nucleotide sequence: TGTGCCAGCAGTTACTCACAATTCCCGGGACAGGATAATTCACCCCTCCACTTT. Amino acid sequence: CASSYSQFPGQDNSPLHF.

The V gene is TRBV20-1, the J gene TRBJ2-3; TRBD1 agrees at 8 bases. This CDR3 region has 14 residues. V lost 3 bases, J lost 1 base, and 3 bases stayed unmatched. Germline V CDR1 and CDR2: DFQATT, SNEGSKA (reference sequence). The CDR3 region is CSASWGQGTDTQYF. The CDR3 region has the DNA TGCAGTGCTAGTTGGGGACAGGGCACAGATACGCAGTATTTT.

The chain employs TRBV7-6 and TRBJ2-7; D may be TRBD1 (6 bases). CDR3 length equals 14 residues. V lost 1 base and J lost 5, with 12 bases in between. Germline V CDR1 and CDR2: SGHVS, FNYEAQ. CDR3 region: CASSLGGQLDEQYF. In DNA, the CDR3 is TGTGCCAGCAGCTTAGGGGGGCAGCTCGACGAGCAGTACTTC.

The CDR3 reads CASSQAYRTEAFF. The CDR3 DNA sequence: TGTGCCAGCAGCCAAGCCTACCGGACTGAAGCTTTCTTT. This rearrangement joins TRBV14 to TRBJ1-1, with D hard to call. This CDR3 spans 13 amino acids. Trimming took off 1 base at V and 5 bases at J, with 8 bases between the two ends. Looked up from germline, CDR1 is SGHDN and CDR2 is FVKESK.